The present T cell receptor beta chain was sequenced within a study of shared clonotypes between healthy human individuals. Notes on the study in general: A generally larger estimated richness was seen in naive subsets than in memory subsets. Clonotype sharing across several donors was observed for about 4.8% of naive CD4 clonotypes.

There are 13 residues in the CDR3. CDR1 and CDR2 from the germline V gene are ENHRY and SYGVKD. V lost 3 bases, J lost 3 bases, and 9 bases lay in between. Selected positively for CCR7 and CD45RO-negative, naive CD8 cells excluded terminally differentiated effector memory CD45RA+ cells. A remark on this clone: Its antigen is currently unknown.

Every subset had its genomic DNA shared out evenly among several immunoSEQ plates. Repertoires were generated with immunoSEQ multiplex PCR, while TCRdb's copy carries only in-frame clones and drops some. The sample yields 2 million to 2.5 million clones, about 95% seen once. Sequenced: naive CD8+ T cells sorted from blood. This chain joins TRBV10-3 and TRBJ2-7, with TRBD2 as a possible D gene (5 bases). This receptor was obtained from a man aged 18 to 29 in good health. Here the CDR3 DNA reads TGTGCCATCAGTGAACTAGGGTACTACGAGCAGTACTTC. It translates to CAISELGYYEQYF.